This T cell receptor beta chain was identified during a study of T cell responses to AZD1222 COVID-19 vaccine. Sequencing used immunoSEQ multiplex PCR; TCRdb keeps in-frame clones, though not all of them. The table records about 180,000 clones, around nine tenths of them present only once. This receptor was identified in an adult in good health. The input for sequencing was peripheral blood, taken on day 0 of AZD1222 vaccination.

The CDR3 sequence is CASSPTGTSYEQYF. Here the CDR3 DNA reads TGTGCCAGTAGTCCTACCGGGACATCCTACGAGCAGTACTTC. The chain uses TRBV19 and TRBJ2-7; a weak D match, TRBD1 (6 bases). V gave up 5 bases and J gave up 1 base, with 12 bases separating them. The CDR3 consists of 14 residues. Germline V CDR1 and CDR2: LNHDA, SQIVND (reference sequence).